These 20 T cell receptor beta chains were sequenced from one sample in a study of blood T cell repertoires in COVID-19. Profiling relied on immunoSEQ multiplex PCR, and the TCRdb table lists in-frame clones only, not all of them. The sample consists of about 250,000 clones, approximately 91% of them appearing once. Sequenced: peripheral blood. The receptors shown here come from a woman between 40 and 55 years old who had recovered from COVID-19.

The V gene is TRBV30, the J gene TRBJ2-1; 10 nucleotides align to TRBD2. Trimming at V came to 1 base and at J to 7 bases, leaving 7 bases not matched to a gene. From germline, CDR1 is GTSNPN and CDR2 SVGIG (reference sequence). CDR3 length: 15 amino acids. The CDR3, as DNA: TGTGCCTGGAGTGAGGGACTAGCGCTTTCAAATGAGCAGTTCTTC. Translation gives CAWSEGLALSNEQFF.

V usage is TRBV19 and J usage is TRBJ1-5; no reliable D call. The V gene lost 6 bases and the J gene lost 0 bases, with 18 bases spanning the gap. This CDR3 spans 17 amino acids. The germline CDR1 and CDR2 sequences are LNHDA and SQIVND (reference sequence). The CDR3 sequence is CASRALLAGTSNQPQHF. The CDR3 DNA reads TGTGCCAGTAGGGCTCTCCTGGCAGGAACTAGCAATCAGCCCCAGCATTTT.

This CDR3 is CASSLPPSGNSYEQYF. In DNA, the CDR3 is TGTGCCAGCAGCTTACCCCCTAGCGGGAACTCCTACGAGCAGTACTTC. The chain links TRBV7-2 to TRBJ2-7, with TRBD2 matching 9 bases. The CDR3 loop spans 16 amino acids. The V gene's germline CDR1 is SGHTA and CDR2 FQGNSA. Trimming took 2 bases from V and 0 from J; bases not matched to a gene: 5.

This clone was counted between two and nine times. The V and J genes are TRBV28 and TRBJ1-6; TRBD1 matches at 11 bases. The CDR3 sequence is 16 residues long. The germline V gene encodes CDR1 MDHEN and CDR2 SYDVKM. J was trimmed by 10 bases and V by 6 bases; bases with no gene match: 11. The CDR3 sequence: CASSTPGTGGRSPLHF. The CDR3 bases are TGTGCCAGCAGCACACCTGGGACAGGGGGTAGATCACCCCTCCACTTT.

J is TRBJ1-2 and V is TRBV28, with D possibly TRBD1 on 6 matching bases. Trimming took off 5 bases at V and 0 bases at J, with 13 bases between the two ends. The V gene's germline CDR1 is MDHEN and CDR2 SYDVKM. The CDR3 length is 15 residues. Here the CDR3 DNA reads TGTGCCAGCAGTGCCACGGACAGCCCTAACTATGGCTACACCTTC. Encoded protein: CASSATDSPNYGYTF.

The V and J genes are TRBV5-6 and TRBJ2-7, with D perhaps matching TRBD1 (5 bases). CDR1 is SGHDT, CDR2 YYEEEE, per germline. Trimming pared 3 bases from V and 3 bases from J, leaving 16 bases between. The CDR3 runs 15 residues. The CDR3 DNA reads as TGTGCCAGCAGCTCCGTAAGGGCTCAGGGCTACGAGCAGTACTTC. Translation: CASSSVRAQGYEQYF.

The chain uses TRBV15 and TRBJ2-1, with TRBD1 matching 8 bases. Germline CDR1 reads LNHNV; CDR2 reads YYDKDF (reference sequence). This CDR3 has 17 amino acids. V lost 0 bases and J lost 4; bases outside the gene matches: 8. CDR3 coding DNA: TGTGCCACCAGCAGAGATGGGTGGGGACAGGCTTACAATGAGCAGTTCTTC. Amino acids: CATSRDGWGQAYNEQFF.

J is TRBJ2-1 and V is TRBV5-6, with 7 nucleotides matching TRBD2. The junction had 12 bases not matched to a gene; V was cut back by 4 bases and J by 2 bases. Germline CDR1 reads SGHDT; CDR2 reads YYEEEE. The CDR3 totals 17 residues. The CDR3 spells CASSRELASLTYNEQFF. The CDR3 DNA reads TGTGCCAGCAGCCGAGAACTAGCGTCACTCACCTACAATGAGCAGTTCTTC.

J is TRBJ2-7 and V is TRBV5-1; D may be TRBD1 (9 bases). This CDR3 is built from 16 residues. Trimming stripped 4 bases from V and 1 base from J, with 18 bases between. Germline assignment: CDR1 SGHRS and CDR2 YFSETQ. The CDR3 loop is CASSPGTGTSSYEQYF. The CDR3 DNA reads as TGCGCCAGCAGCCCCGGGACAGGGACTAGTTCCTACGAGCAGTACTTC.

This clone was seen a single time. The chain recombines TRBV19 with TRBJ1-5; 9 nucleotides align to TRBD1. CDR3 size: 13 residues. The germline V gene encodes CDR1 LNHDA and CDR2 SQIVND (reference sequence). Losses at the gene ends were 6 bases for V and 7 bases for J; bases not matched to a gene: 4. In nucleotides, the CDR3 is TGTGCCAGTAGCGGGACAGGGTCACAGCCCCAGCATTTT. Protein: CASSGTGSQPQHF. The complete variable domain, with remaining parts taken from reference TRBV19 and TRBJ1-5, reads DGGITQSPKYLFRKEGQNVTLSCEQNLNHDAMYWYRQDPGQGLRLIYYSQIVNDFQKGDIAEGYSVSREKKESFPLTVTSAQKNPTAFYLCASSGTGSQPQHFGDGTRLSIL.

The V and J genes are TRBV30 and TRBJ1-5; no clear D. From germline, CDR1 is GTSNPN and CDR2 SVGIG (reference sequence). The V gene lost 0 bases and the J gene lost 2 bases, with 5 bases spanning the gap. The CDR3 covers 13 residues. The CDR3 nucleotides read TGTGCCTGGAGTGTGTCGGGCAATCAGCCCCAGCATTTT. Its protein product is CAWSVSGNQPQHF.

This chain uses TRBV5-5 with TRBJ2-5; 9 bases line up with TRBD2. Germline lookup yields CDR1 SGHKS and CDR2 YYEKEE (reference sequence). The CDR3 runs 15 residues. V shed 1 base and J 5 bases; nucleotides not matched to a gene: 6. Here the CDR3 DNA reads TGTGCCAGCAGCTTGAGTAGCGGGAGTGGGGAGACCCAGTACTTC. Its protein product is CASSLSSGSGETQYF.

This chain links TRBV5-3 with TRBJ2-1; 9 bases are shared with TRBD2. Being an ORF, TRBV5-3 has a function that is uncertain. This CDR3 spans 17 amino acids. J was trimmed by 4 bases and V by 1 base; bases with no gene match: 9. Here the CDR3 DNA reads TGTGCCAGAAGCTTGAGGAGACTAGCGGACTATTACAATGAGCAGTTCTTC. This gives the protein CARSLRRLADYYNEQFF.

The rearrangement joins TRBV23-1 to TRBJ2-7, with D perhaps matching TRBD2 (6 bases). TRBV23-1 is assigned to the ORF class and has an uncertain function. CDR3 size: 15 residues. The germline V and J ends were trimmed by 4 bases and 4 bases, with 17 bases remaining between them. The CDR3, as DNA: TGCGCCAGCAGTCCCCCGGGAGCAAGTCGTTACGAGCAGTACTTC. Its translation: CASSPPGASRYEQYF.

This chain joins TRBV19 and TRBJ1-1; TRBD1 matches at 10 bases. The CDR3 loop spans 14 amino acids. Germline V gene data show CDR1 as LNHDA and CDR2 as SQIVND (reference sequence). Germline trimming cut 7 bases from V and 6 bases from J; bases unmatched to any gene: 8. The CDR3 DNA reads TGTGCCAGTACCCTGGGACAGGGGAGCGCTGAAGCTTTCTTT. It translates to CASTLGQGSAEAFF.

The V and J genes are TRBV28 and TRBJ2-7, with a weak D call TRBD1 (5 bases). The CDR3 consists of 12 residues. In germline, CDR1 is MDHEN, CDR2 SYDVKM. V lost 6 bases and J 3 bases, leaving 9 bases between the germline ends. CDR3 in amino acids: CASRPDSYEQYF. Here the CDR3 DNA reads TGTGCCAGCAGGCCCGACAGCTACGAGCAGTACTTC.

The V gene is TRBV9, the J gene TRBJ2-5; 7 nucleotides agree with TRBD1. The CDR3 covers 15 residues. With V trimmed by 4 bases and J by 1 base, 7 bases remained unmatched. Germline V gene sequence: CDR1 SGDLS, CDR2 YYNGEE. Here the CDR3 DNA reads TGTGCCAGCAGCTTACGACAGGGATTCCAAGAGACCCAGTACTTC. Protein: CASSLRQGFQETQYF.

This clone was counted once. The V gene is TRBV6-5, the J gene TRBJ2-1; D might be TRBD2 (5 bases). The germline V gene encodes CDR1 MNHEY and CDR2 SVGAGI. V lost 2 bases, J lost 11 bases, and 22 bases lay in between. CDR3 length: 16 residues. CDR3: CASSYAVGPEAPKQFF. In DNA, the CDR3 is TGTGCCAGCAGTTACGCCGTCGGGCCGGAGGCCCCAAAGCAGTTCTTC.

J is TRBJ2-5 and V is TRBV5-1; perhaps TRBD1 as D (6 bases). Looked up from germline, CDR1 is SGHRS and CDR2 is YFSETQ. V was pared by 3 bases and J by 5 bases, with 11 bases between. CDR3 length: 13 amino acids. CDR3 bases: TGCGCCAGCAGCTCAGGGGTTTTGGAGACCCAGTACTTC. Its protein is CASSSGVLETQYF.

This sequence joins TRBV5-1 and TRBJ2-3, with 10 bases matching TRBD1. The trim removed 0 bases at V and 0 bases at J, leaving 4 bases unmatched. CDR1 and CDR2 from the germline V gene are SGHRS and YFSETQ. The CDR3 has 17 residues. CDR3 sequence (DNA): TGCGCCAGCAGCTTGGCTAGGGACAGGGGAAGCACAGATACGCAGTATTTT. It encodes CASSLARDRGSTDTQYF.